This is a list of T cell receptor beta chains from one sample in a study of T cell repertoires and HLA-DP antigens. Method: immunoSEQ multiplex PCR; TCRdb's copy keeps in-frame clones and lacks some. Of 75,000 to 90,000 clones in the sample, roughly nine tenths were seen once. Antigens for these TCRs are unknown. Sequences were obtained from CD4+ T cells from PBMCs. The receptors derive from a man aged 50 or older in good health and CMV-seronegative. CDR3s leave out the opening cysteine and the closing phenylalanine or tryptophan. The D gene is left open where the match is weak.

CDR3: ASSLTGLNSPLH; D: .; V: TRBV11-1; length: 12
CDR3: ASRSGTEPYEQY; D: TRBD1; V: TRBV6-1; length: 12
CDR3: ASSPRATQEKQY; D: .; V: TRBV18; length: 12
CDR3: ASSSGLAISYEQY; D: TRBD2; V: TRBV2; length: 13
CDR3: ATSRGGMGETQY; D: .; V: TRBV15; length: 12
CDR3: ASSELEGSQGYT; D: .; V: TRBV6-1; length: 12
CDR3: ASRAGTLTGELF; D: .; V: TRBV27; length: 12
CDR3: ASLQSSFYGYT; D: .; V: TRBV28; length: 11
CDR3: ASQGQMNTGELF; D: TRBD1; V: TRBV2; length: 12
CDR3: ATSPDRVRTEAF; D: TRBD1; V: TRBV15; length: 12
CDR3: ASNSGQSSYEQY; D: TRBD1; V: TRBV7-9; length: 12
CDR3: ASSNHRGGGELF; D: .; V: TRBV19; length: 12
CDR3: ASSFYGNTGELF; D: .; V: TRBV18; length: 12
CDR3: ASRKLASTGELF; D: .; V: TRBV28; length: 12
CDR3: ASNAPRTSNNEQF; D: TRBD2; V: TRBV2; length: 13
CDR3: ASSNRGKAEAF; D: TRBD1; V: TRBV18; length: 11